This passage covers 30 T cell receptor beta chains from one sample sequenced in a study of T cell responses to AZD1222 COVID-19 vaccine. Method: immunoSEQ multiplex PCR; TCRdb's copy keeps in-frame clones and lacks some. The sample carries 90,000 to 120,000 clones, approximately 86% recorded once. Sequencing was performed on peripheral blood, taken 28 days after the second dose of the MenACWY control vaccine. These receptors all stem from an adult who received the MenACWY meningococcal vaccine as a control.

The V call is TRBV11-2, the J call TRBJ1-5; D perhaps matches TRBD1 (6 bases). Per the germline V gene, CDR1 is SGHAT and CDR2 is FQNNGV. V lost 1 base and J lost 3, with 16 bases in between. The CDR3 has 17 residues. CDR3 nucleotide sequence: TGTGCCAGCAGCTTAGGGAGAGGGGGGATGATCAATCAGCCCCAGCATTTT. This codes for CASSLGRGGMINQPQHF. Together with reference TRBV11-2 and TRBJ1-5, the CDR3 gives the full variable domain: EAGVAQSPRYKIIEKRQSVAFWCNPISGHATLYWYQQILGQGPKLLIQFQNNGVVDDSQLPKDRFSAERLKGVDSTLKIQPAKLEDSAVYLCASSLGRGGMINQPQHFGDGTRLSIL.

This chain joins TRBV5-1 and TRBJ2-1; no definite D call. The CDR3 loop spans 15 amino acids. V shed 0 bases and J shed 8 bases, with 15 bases lying between them. The germline V gene has CDR1 SGHRS and CDR2 YFSETQ. CDR3 sequence: CASSLVMSRGHEQFF. In DNA, the CDR3 is TGCGCCAGCAGCTTGGTAATGTCCCGTGGTCATGAGCAGTTCTTC.

This clone showed up just once. The genes are TRBV28 and TRBJ1-1; D is uncertain. V was cut by 4 bases and J by 10 bases, with 16 bases left in between. Germline CDR1 is MDHEN and CDR2 is SYDVKM. This CDR3 is 13 amino acids long. The CDR3 coding sequence is TGTGCCAGCAGTTCCCTCGGACGGGGTGGAGCTTTCTTT. Its translation is CASSSLGRGGAFF.

This sequence joins TRBV5-4 and TRBJ1-2, with 8 positions matching TRBD1. The germline V gene encodes CDR1 SGHNT and CDR2 YYREEE (reference sequence). V lost 4 bases, J lost 8 bases, and 7 bases stayed unmatched. The CDR3 loop spans 13 amino acids. The CDR3 DNA follows: TGTGCCAGCAGCGTACAGGGGGTGGAAGGCTACACCTTC. This codes for CASSVQGVEGYTF. Filled out from reference TRBV5-4 and TRBJ1-2, the complete variable domain reads ETGVTQSPTHLIKTRGQQVTLRCSSQSGHNTVSWYQQALGQGPQFIFQYYREEENGRGNFPPRFSGLQFPNYSSELNVNALELDDSALYLCASSVQGVEGYTFGSGTRLTVV.

CDR3 sequence reads: CASSPGLADEQFF. CDR3 coding DNA: TGTGCCAGCAGCCCGGGACTAGCTGATGAGCAGTTCTTC. V is TRBV5-4 and J is TRBJ2-1; 9 bases map to TRBD2. The CDR3 consists of 13 residues. The trim removed 4 bases at V and 8 bases at J, leaving 4 bases unmatched. Germline V CDR1 and CDR2: SGHNT, YYREEE (reference sequence).

This chain joins TRBV3-1 (or the pseudogene TRBV3-2) and TRBJ1-2, with 10 nucleotides matching TRBD1. Germline CDR1 is LGHDT and CDR2 is YNNKEL (reference sequence). The CDR3 runs to 16 residues. The ends lost 6 bases at V and 5 bases at J; junction bases unmatched: 12. CDR3 sequence reads: CASRHRDRGSNYGYTF. In DNA form, the CDR3 reads TGTGCCAGCAGACACCGGGACAGGGGTTCCAATTATGGCTACACCTTC.

The V and J genes are TRBV19 and TRBJ1-2; D ambiguous. The CDR3 spans 12 residues. The germline gives CDR1 LNHDA, CDR2 SQIVND (reference sequence). V lost 1 base, J lost 6 bases, and 6 bases lay in between. Written as DNA, the CDR3 is TGTGCCAGTAGTATAGCCGGCAATGGCTACACCTTC. Encoded protein: CASSIAGNGYTF. Full variable domain (outside the CDR3, taken from reference TRBV19 and TRBJ1-2): DGGITQSPKYLFRKEGQNVTLSCEQNLNHDAMYWYRQDPGQGLRLIYYSQIVNDFQKGDIAEGYSVSREKKESFPLTVTSAQKNPTAFYLCASSIAGNGYTFGSGTRLTVV.

A few counts support this clone. The gene calls are TRBV5-1 and TRBJ2-5; possible D gene TRBD2, 6 bases. This CDR3 has 18 residues. V was pared by 4 bases and J by 0 bases, with 22 bases between. Germline V gene lookup returns CDR1 SGHRS and CDR2 YFSETQ. Written as DNA, the CDR3 is TGCGCCAGCAGCCTGACCGCCACGGGACTTTCGTACCAAGAGACCCAGTACTTC. Residues: CASSLTATGLSYQETQYF. The full variable domain, in which reference TRBV5-1 and TRBJ2-5 provide the parts outside the CDR3, is KAGVTQTPRYLIKTRGQQVTLSCSPISGHRSVSWYQQTPGQGLQFLFEYFSETQRNKGNFPGRFSGRQFSNSRSEMNVSTLELGDSALYLCASSLTATGLSYQETQYFGPGTRLLVL.

This rearrangement joins TRBV3-1 (or the pseudogene TRBV3-2) to TRBJ1-3; TRBD1 matches at 8 bases. The V gene end was trimmed by 0 bases and the J gene end by 4 bases; junction bases not matched to a gene: 8. The CDR3 contains 17 residues. The V gene's germline CDR1 is LGHDT and CDR2 YNNKEL (reference sequence). CDR3 in DNA: TGTGCCAGCAGCCAAGATTCGGCCAGGACAGGGGGAAACACCATATATTTT. This gives the protein CASSQDSARTGGNTIYF.

The chain uses TRBV19 and TRBJ1-2; D gene unclear. Germline V CDR1 and CDR2: LNHDA, SQIVND (reference sequence). Trimming shortened V by 3 bases and J by 3 bases, and 11 bases separated the two germline ends. CDR3 size: 14 residues. CDR3 DNA sequence: TGTGCCAGTAGTATTTCAACCTCATACTATGGCTACACCTTC. It is translated as CASSISTSYYGYTF. The variable domain in full, completed from reference TRBV19 and TRBJ1-2, reads DGGITQSPKYLFRKEGQNVTLSCEQNLNHDAMYWYRQDPGQGLRLIYYSQIVNDFQKGDIAEGYSVSREKKESFPLTVTSAQKNPTAFYLCASSISTSYYGYTFGSGTRLTVV.

This sequence joins TRBV28 and TRBJ1-1, with 9 bases aligning to TRBD1. J was trimmed by 5 bases and V by 6 bases; bases with no gene match: 7. The germline gives CDR1 MDHEN, CDR2 SYDVKM. The CDR3 sequence is 14 residues long. CDR3 sequence (DNA): TGTGCCAGCAGGTTTAGGGACAGGGTGACTGAAGCTTTCTTT. Translation: CASRFRDRVTEAFF.

The gene calls are TRBV11-2 and TRBJ1-6, with 9 bases lining up with TRBD1. V lost 2 bases, J lost 7 bases, and 3 bases stayed unmatched. CDR1 and CDR2 (germline): SGHAT, FQNNGV. The CDR3 runs to 15 residues. In nucleotides, the CDR3 is TGTGCCAGCAGCTTAAGAGGGACAGGGAATTCACCCCTCCACTTT. It is translated as CASSLRGTGNSPLHF.

The genes are TRBV10-3 and TRBJ1-2; 9 bases match TRBD1. Germline trimming cut 3 bases from V and 6 bases from J; bases unmatched to any gene: 8. The CDR3 sequence is 15 residues long. CDR1 ENHRY and CDR2 SYGVKD come from the germline V gene. The chain's CDR3 is CAISDGDRGVDGYTF. The CDR3 region has the DNA TGTGCCATCAGTGACGGCGACAGGGGGGTAGATGGCTACACCTTC.

J is TRBJ1-5 and V is TRBV6-5; D is uncertain. Per the germline V gene, CDR1 is MNHEY and CDR2 is SVGAGI. This CDR3 region has 14 residues. V shed 7 bases and J shed 9 bases, with 19 bases lying between them. CDR3 sequence reads: CASTQGIQPRPQHF. In DNA form, the CDR3 reads TGTGCCAGCACCCAAGGGATTCAACCGAGGCCCCAGCATTTT.

V usage is TRBV6-5 and J usage is TRBJ1-6; no firm D call. CDR1 and CDR2 (germline): MNHEY, SVGAGI. The CDR3 extends over 13 amino acids. Trimming shortened V by 5 bases and J by 7 bases, and 9 bases separated the two germline ends. In DNA form, the CDR3 reads TGTGCCAGCAGTCGGACGGGGAATTCACCCCTCCACTTT. Protein sequence: CASSRTGNSPLHF.

V gene TRBV6-6 combines with J gene TRBJ2-7; maybe TRBD2 (6 bases). Between the trimmed V and J ends, which lost 0 bases and 2 bases, there was a span of 11 bases. The CDR3 runs to 15 residues. CDR1 is MNHNY, CDR2 SVGAGI, per germline (reference sequence). CDR3 in amino acids: CASSYSGTGTYEQYF. Written as DNA, the CDR3 is TGTGCCAGCAGTTACTCCGGGACTGGAACCTACGAGCAGTACTTC.

This chain uses TRBV6-2 or TRBV6-3 with TRBJ2-7; D unclear. This CDR3 has 14 amino acids. Germline V gene data show CDR1 as MNHEY and CDR2 as SVGEGT. V lost 5 bases, J lost 5 bases, and 16 bases lay in between. Here the CDR3 reads CASSRDPGIDEQYF. The CDR3 DNA follows: TGTGCCAGCAGTAGGGATCCGGGCATCGACGAGCAGTACTTC.

This chain joins TRBV7-2 and TRBJ2-7; 8 bases agree with TRBD1. Germline CDR1 SGHTA, CDR2 FQGNSA. J gave up 6 bases and V 5 bases, and 15 bases lay outside the gene matches. This CDR3 spans 16 amino acids. The CDR3 DNA reads as TGTGCCAGCAGCCCCGCCCGCCGGACAGGGACGGGCGAGCAGTACTTC. It codes for CASSPARRTGTGEQYF.

The chain joins TRBV3-1 (or the pseudogene TRBV3-2) to TRBJ2-1; perhaps TRBD1 as D (5 bases). Germline V gene sequence: CDR1 LGHDT, CDR2 YNNKEL (reference sequence). CDR3 size: 15 residues. The ends were cut back, 1 base at V and 3 bases at J, with 10 bases in the middle. CDR3 residues: CASSQGGRVYNEQFF. CDR3 nucleotide sequence: TGTGCCAGCAGCCAAGGGGGCCGCGTCTACAATGAGCAGTTCTTC.

The genes are TRBV3-1 (or the pseudogene TRBV3-2) and TRBJ2-7, with 7 bases fitting TRBD2. Per germline, CDR1 LGHDT and CDR2 YNNKEL (reference sequence). This CDR3 is 15 amino acids long. V trimming: 3 bases; J trimming: 6 bases; junction bases outside the gene matches: 11. The DNA for the CDR3 is TGTGCCAGCAGCCACTCGGGGGGACGCTCGTTCGAGCAGTACTTC. It encodes CASSHSGGRSFEQYF.

The gene calls are TRBV28 and TRBJ1-4, with TRBD1 matching 8 bases. After removal of 6 bases from V and 0 bases from J, the junction contained 9 bases not matched to a gene. CDR1 and CDR2 (germline): MDHEN, SYDVKM. CDR3 length: 17 residues. The CDR3 loop is CASSWTGRGATNEKLFF. The CDR3 bases are TGTGCCAGCAGCTGGACAGGGAGAGGGGCAACTAATGAAAAACTGTTTTTT. The full variable domain, completed using reference TRBV28 and TRBJ1-4, is DVKVTQSSRYLVKRTGEKVFLECVQDMDHENMFWYRQDPGLGLRLIYFSYDVKMKEKGDIPEGYSVSREKKERFSLILESASTNQTSMYLCASSWTGRGATNEKLFFGSGTQLSVL.

For the CDR3, the DNA is TGTGCCAGCAACCCAAAGGAGGGGACTGCGGCAGATACGCAGTATTTT. Amino acids: CASNPKEGTAADTQYF. The V and J genes are TRBV28 and TRBJ2-3; weak D call: TRBD2 (6 bases). Trimming stripped 7 bases from V and 4 bases from J, with 21 bases between. CDR3 length equals 16 residues. Germline CDR1 and CDR2: MDHEN and SYDVKM.

This clone was seen many times. V is TRBV28 and J is TRBJ2-7, with TRBD1 matching 10 bases. J gave up 3 bases and V 10 bases, and 9 bases lay outside the gene matches. The V gene's germline CDR1 is MDHEN and CDR2 SYDVKM. CDR3 size: 14 residues. The CDR3, as DNA: TGTGCCACCAAGACCGGACAGGGGGGCTACGAGCAGTACTTC. Protein: CATKTGQGGYEQYF.

This rearrangement joins TRBV6-2 or TRBV6-3 to TRBJ1-5; 7 bases are a match to TRBD1. This CDR3 contains 17 residues. The V gene's germline CDR1 is MNHEY and CDR2 SVGEGT. Losses at the gene ends were 3 bases for V and 4 bases for J; bases not matched to a gene: 12. Here the CDR3 DNA reads TGTGCCAGCAGTTATCCCCACAGGGGCCGTTCTAATCAGCCCCAGCATTTT. Amino acid sequence: CASSYPHRGRSNQPQHF.

This clone was found a few times. The genes are TRBV7-2 and TRBJ1-2; D is perhaps TRBD1 (6 bases). The CDR3 is 19 amino acids. The V end lost 5 bases, the J end lost 0 bases, and 25 bases lay between the germline ends. The germline gives CDR1 SGHTA, CDR2 FQGNSA. The DNA of the CDR3 is TGTGCCAGCAGCCCGGGACCCAGGGGCCGCTCGGTAGCTAACTATGGCTACACCTTC. This codes for CASSPGPRGRSVANYGYTF.

V usage is TRBV19 and J usage is TRBJ1-3; tentatively, D is TRBD1 (5 bases). V gave up 5 bases and J gave up 0 bases, with 11 bases separating them. The CDR3 runs to 15 residues. CDR1 is LNHDA and CDR2 is SQIVND in the germline V gene (reference sequence). The CDR3 spells CASSPFGGSGNTIYF. The DNA for the CDR3 is TGTGCCAGTAGTCCCTTCGGGGGCTCTGGAAACACCATATATTTT.

This clone was detected only once. J is TRBJ2-1 and V is TRBV4-3; a weak D match, TRBD2 (7 bases). Germline V gene lookup returns CDR1 LGHNA and CDR2 YSLEER. This CDR3 spans 15 amino acids. V lost 0 bases and J lost 7, with 13 bases in between. In DNA, the CDR3 is TGCGCCAGCAGCCAAGATAGGGGGGGTGAGAATGAGCAGTTCTTC. Its protein product is CASSQDRGGENEQFF.

The V and J genes are TRBV11-3 and TRBJ2-1, with TRBD2 matching over 8 bases. V lost 5 bases and J lost 3; bases outside the gene matches: 9. This CDR3 has 16 residues. Germline values: CDR1 SGHNT, CDR2 YENEEA. CDR3 sequence: CASSRAGAAFYNEQFF. The CDR3 DNA follows: TGTGCCAGCAGCAGAGCGGGGGCCGCGTTCTACAATGAGCAGTTCTTC.

The chain combines TRBV4-1 with TRBJ1-4; 10 bases are a match to TRBD1. The V gene end was trimmed by 0 bases and the J gene end by 0 bases; junction bases not matched to a gene: 10. This CDR3 contains 20 residues. Germline CDR1 MGHRA, CDR2 YSYEKL. This CDR3 is CASSQDPLFGTGATNEKLFF. CDR3 DNA sequence: TGCGCCAGCAGCCAAGATCCCCTGTTTGGGACAGGGGCAACTAATGAAAAACTGTTTTTT.

The chain has TRBV27 and TRBJ2-7, with unresolved D. The CDR3 runs to 12 residues. Trimming shortened V by 6 bases and J by 6 bases, and 12 bases separated the two germline ends. Germline values: CDR1 MNHEY, CDR2 SMNVEV (reference sequence). DNA for the CDR3: TGTGCCAGCAGCCGCCCTCCGGGCGAGCAGTACTTC. Translating gives CASSRPPGEQYF.